The clone carrying this TCR beta chain showed up just once. What it recognizes is unknown. Sequencing was performed with immunoSEQ multiplex PCR; in TCRdb, only in-frame clones are kept and a portion is missing. Of approximately 2.3 million clones listed, 80% to 95% are singletons. This specimen belongs to a study of shared clonotypes between healthy human individuals. General study results and limits: Clonotypes not shared had lower generation probabilities than those common to all four donors.

Trimming stripped 5 bases from V and 4 bases from J, with 20 bases between. This CDR3 comprises 16 residues. Germline CDR1 SEHNR, CDR2 FQNEAQ (reference sequence). The chain links TRBV7-9 to TRBJ2-5; D is possibly TRBD1 or TRBD2 (7 bases each). The TCR originated in a man between 18 and 29 years old in good health. Some clones in this sample may be carry-over from other donors' samples. The sample comprised naive CD4+ T cells from PBMCs. Subset described: CD45RA+ positively selected. DNA for the CDR3: TGTGCCAGCAGCCCCCCCGGGGGAGGGGGCGGAGAGACCCAGTACTTC. Its translation is CASSPPGGGGGETQYF.